This T cell receptor (beta chain) was captured by sequencing in a study of PD-1 blockade in classical Hodgkin lymphoma. Study results and caveats: Diminished baseline TCR diversity has been reported in newly diagnosed patients relative to healthy donors. At C4D1, TCR diversity had climbed significantly for CD4+ cells, though not for CD8+ cells. Prior to therapy, complete responders displayed diversity much like that of newly diagnosed patients.

Documented time point: cycle 4 day 1 (C4D1), after 5 to 7 weeks of nivolumab. All the patients suffered relapse after autologous stem cell transplantation, and brentuximab vedotin exposure differed. Patients showed best responses of complete response, partial response or progressive disease. Comments on this clone: No antigen is known for it.

Looked up from germline, CDR1 is SGHTA and CDR2 is FQGNSA. The ends were cut back, 1 base at V and 5 bases at J, with 15 bases in the middle. The CDR3 has 16 amino acids. The table came from immunoSEQ multiplex PCR; TCRdb's copy has only in-frame clones and leaves some out. This sample has approximately 44,000 clones, with just over 65% found just once. The V call is TRBV7-2, the J call TRBJ2-4; D is tentatively TRBD1 or TRBD2 (5 bases each). This sequence was found in a human donor with classical Hodgkin lymphoma. Source: peripheral blood mononuclear cells (PBMCs), taken before the fourth cycle of nivolumab. The CDR3 DNA follows: TGTGCCAGCAGCTTAGTTCCTGGGGGATGGGAAAACATTCAGTACTTC. Protein sequence: CASSLVPGGWENIQYF.